The 19 T cell receptor beta chains given below trace back to one sample, sequenced in a study of blood T cell repertoires in COVID-19. Produced via immunoSEQ multiplex PCR; TCRdb's table is partial and in-frame only. The repertoire has fewer than 250,000 clones, roughly 89% of them found once; the top ten carry approximately 3%. The sample was PBMCs or T cells enriched from blood (not recorded which). The origin of the receptors is a woman under 40 who had been exposed to COVID-19.

This clone showed up just once. The chain is built from TRBV6-5 and TRBJ1-3, with D possibly being TRBD1 (6 bases). V shed 6 bases and J shed 1 base, with 10 bases lying between them. The CDR3 runs to 14 residues. The germline CDR1 and CDR2 sequences are MNHEY and SVGAGI. The CDR3 region is CASRRTGSGNTIYF. CDR3 nucleotide sequence: TGTGCCAGCAGACGCACAGGGTCTGGAAACACCATATATTTT.

The chain is built from TRBV2 and TRBJ1-2; TRBD1 matches 9 bases. The CDR3 spans 14 residues. Trimming removed 8 bases from V and 8 bases from J; junction bases left unmatched: 12. Germline V gives CDR1 SNHLY, CDR2 FYNNEI. The CDR3 sequence is CASRGTGRFYGYTF. The CDR3 DNA is TGTGCCAGCCGCGGGACAGGGCGTTTTTACGGCTACACCTTC.

V and J are TRBV12-5 and TRBJ1-5; 8 bases align to TRBD1. V was pared by 5 bases and J by 6 bases, with 3 bases of the junction left unmatched. Germline loops: CDR1 LGHNT, CDR2 FRNRAP. The CDR3 length is 13 residues. CDR3 in DNA: TGTGCTAGTGGTACAGGGGGAGGTCAGCCCCAGCATTTT. Protein: CASGTGGGQPQHF.

V is TRBV9 and J is TRBJ2-7; D might be TRBD1 (5 bases). Germline CDR1 and CDR2: SGDLS and YYNGEE. The CDR3 runs to 14 residues. V was trimmed by 0 bases and J by 6 bases, leaving 13 bases between them. CDR3 nucleotide sequence: TGTGCCAGCAGCGTAGGGGCCAGGGCGTTCGAGCAGTACTTC. It translates to CASSVGARAFEQYF.

J is TRBJ2-1 and V is TRBV10-2; possibly TRBD2 for D (5 bases). V lost 6 bases to trimming and J lost 8 bases, with 20 bases between them. Germline V gene data show CDR1 as WSHSY and CDR2 as SAAADI. The CDR3 sequence is 15 residues long. CDR3 sequence: CASRDLQSGGDEQFF. Here the CDR3 DNA reads TGCGCCAGCAGGGACTTGCAGTCCGGTGGGGATGAGCAGTTCTTC.

This rearrangement joins TRBV5-6 to TRBJ2-7, with D tentatively TRBD2 (5 bases). The V and J ends lost 4 bases and 0 bases respectively, with 14 bases between them. Germline V gene data show CDR1 as SGHDT and CDR2 as YYEEEE. CDR3 length equals 15 residues. The CDR3 is CASSEDLQASYEQYF. CDR3 nucleotides: TGTGCCAGCAGCGAGGACTTGCAGGCCTCCTACGAGCAGTACTTC. Full variable domain (missing parts from reference TRBV5-6 and TRBJ2-7): DAGVTQSPTHLIKTRGQQVTLRCSPKSGHDTVSWYQQALGQGPQFIFQYYEEEERQRGNFPDRFSGHQFPNYSSELNVNALLLGDSALYLCASSEDLQASYEQYFGPGTRLTVT.

This clone was seen a single time. CDR3 sequence: CASTSSGVSYEQYF. The CDR3 DNA follows: TGTGCCAGCACCTCGAGCGGGGTCTCCTACGAGCAGTACTTC. The chain links TRBV2 to TRBJ2-7; TRBD2 agrees at 7 bases. Germline CDR1 SNHLY, CDR2 FYNNEI. V lost 7 bases, J lost 0 bases, and 6 bases stayed unmatched. The CDR3 loop spans 14 amino acids.

The chain joins TRBV4-1 to TRBJ2-5; 10 bases match TRBD2. The CDR3 is made up of 16 amino acids. Unmatched junction bases numbered 5, after V lost 0 bases and J lost 4 bases. Germline assignment: CDR1 MGHRA and CDR2 YSYEKL. CDR3 residues: CASSQDQRGGRETQYF. DNA of the CDR3: TGCGCCAGCAGCCAAGATCAGCGGGGGGGCCGAGAGACCCAGTACTTC.

The genes are TRBV3-1 (or the pseudogene TRBV3-2) and TRBJ2-7; D perhaps matches TRBD2 (5 bases). CDR3 length equals 17 residues. The V gene lost 1 base and the J gene lost 3 bases, with 19 bases spanning the gap. Germline values: CDR1 LGHDT, CDR2 YNNKEL (reference sequence). The CDR3 reads CASSQAVTAGINYEQYF. CDR3 bases: TGTGCCAGCAGCCAAGCTGTGACTGCGGGCATAAACTACGAGCAGTACTTC.

This clone was observed once. This rearrangement joins TRBV9 to TRBJ1-1, with 8 bases that match TRBD1. This CDR3 has 15 amino acids. V lost 1 base, J lost 1 base, and 3 bases stayed unmatched. Germline V lookup: CDR1 SGDLS, CDR2 YYNGEE. CDR3 DNA: TGTGCCAGCAGCGTACAGGGGGCGAAGAACACTGAAGCTTTCTTT. Translating it yields CASSVQGAKNTEAFF.

This sequence joins TRBV11-2 and TRBJ2-1; 13 nucleotides agree with TRBD2. CDR1 SGHAT and CDR2 FQNNGV come from the germline V gene. This CDR3 is 17 amino acids long. V shed 5 bases and J 2 bases; nucleotides not matched to a gene: 6. The CDR3 sequence is CASSRTSGGQTYNEQFF. The CDR3 nucleotides read TGTGCCAGCAGCCGGACTAGCGGGGGACAAACCTACAATGAGCAGTTCTTC.

The chain links TRBV6-5 to TRBJ1-6, with TRBD1 as a possible D gene (5 bases). The CDR3 extends over 14 amino acids. CDR1 MNHEY and CDR2 SVGAGI come from the germline V gene. The V gene lost 10 bases and the J gene lost 6 bases, with 16 bases spanning the gap. The CDR3 DNA follows: TGTGCCACCAGAAACAGGAATCTTAATTCACCCCTCCACTTT. Its translation: CATRNRNLNSPLHF.

Details on this clone: Other DNA sequences in this sample translate to the same CDR3. The chain carries TRBV27 and TRBJ2-7, with 11 bases lining up with TRBD1. Germline CDR1 is MNHEY and CDR2 is SMNVEV (reference sequence). Trimming took 2 bases from V and 4 from J; bases not matched to a gene: 4. The CDR3 length is 15 residues. The DNA of the CDR3 is TGTGCCAGCAGTTTACTTGGACAGGGGGCGTACGAGCAGTACTTC. Translating it yields CASSLLGQGAYEQYF.

This clone was seen a handful of times. The J gene is TRBJ1-1, the V gene TRBV20-1, with 7 nucleotides matching TRBD1. V trimming: 5 bases; J trimming: 9 bases; junction bases outside the gene matches: 3. Germline V gene data show CDR1 as DFQATT and CDR2 as SNEGSKA (reference sequence). The CDR3 runs to 10 residues. Here the CDR3 DNA reads TGCAGTGCTTCGACAGGGAAAGCTTTCTTT. It is translated as CSASTGKAFF.

This chain connects TRBV2 to TRBJ1-1, with TRBD1 as a possible D gene (5 bases). V lost 0 bases to trimming and J lost 2 bases, with 7 bases between them. Germline V lookup: CDR1 SNHLY, CDR2 FYNNEI. This CDR3 is 14 amino acids long. The CDR3 loop reads CASSEAQGNTEAFF. The CDR3 DNA sequence: TGTGCCAGCAGTGAAGCGCAGGGAAACACTGAAGCTTTCTTT.

This clone came up once. The CDR3 coding sequence is TGCGCCAGCAGCCAAGAGGTCGGCAGGGGGTTCTACGAGCAGTACTTC. Protein: CASSQEVGRGFYEQYF. The chain couples TRBV4-1 to TRBJ2-7; 7 nucleotides match TRBD1. Germline V gene data show CDR1 as MGHRA and CDR2 as YSYEKL. CDR3 size: 16 residues. V shed 0 bases and J 3 bases; nucleotides not matched to a gene: 8.

CDR3 sequence reads: CASSQRQDGGEKLFF. CDR3 bases: TGTGCCAGCAGCCAAAGACAGGATGGTGGTGAAAAACTGTTTTTT. The V and J genes are TRBV7-9 and TRBJ1-4; D is perhaps TRBD1 (6 bases). The germline V gene encodes CDR1 SEHNR and CDR2 FQNEAQ (reference sequence). The CDR3 runs to 15 residues. V shed 5 bases and J shed 7 bases, with 17 bases lying between them.

The CDR3 protein is CASRSSGVGNQPQHF. CDR3 bases: TGTGCCAGCAGATCTTCAGGGGTGGGAAATCAGCCCCAGCATTTT. The V call is TRBV6-5, the J call TRBJ1-5, with a weak D call TRBD1 (6 bases). Germline CDR1 is MNHEY and CDR2 is SVGAGI. With 6 bases removed from V and 4 bases from J, the gap between germline ends came to 16 bases. The length of the CDR3 is 15 residues.

The rearrangement uses TRBV24-1 and TRBJ1-2; no clear D. CDR3 length: 16 amino acids. Germline values: CDR1 KGHDR, CDR2 SFDVKD. The V gene lost 1 base and the J gene lost 4 bases, with 15 bases spanning the gap. Here the CDR3 reads CATSDFTEKRPYGYTF. In nucleotides, the CDR3 is TGTGCCACCAGTGATTTCACAGAAAAGAGACCCTATGGCTACACCTTC.